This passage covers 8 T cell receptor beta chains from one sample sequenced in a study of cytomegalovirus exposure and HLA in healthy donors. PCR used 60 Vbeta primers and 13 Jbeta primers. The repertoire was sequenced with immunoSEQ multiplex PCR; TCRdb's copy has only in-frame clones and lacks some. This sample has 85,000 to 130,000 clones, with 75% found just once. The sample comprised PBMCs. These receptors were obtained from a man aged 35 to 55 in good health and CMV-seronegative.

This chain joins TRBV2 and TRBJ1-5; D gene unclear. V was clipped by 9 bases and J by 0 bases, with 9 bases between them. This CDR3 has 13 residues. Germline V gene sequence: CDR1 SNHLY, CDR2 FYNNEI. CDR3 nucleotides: TGTGCCAGTACGACTTATAGCAATCAGCCCCAGCATTTT. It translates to CASTTYSNQPQHF.

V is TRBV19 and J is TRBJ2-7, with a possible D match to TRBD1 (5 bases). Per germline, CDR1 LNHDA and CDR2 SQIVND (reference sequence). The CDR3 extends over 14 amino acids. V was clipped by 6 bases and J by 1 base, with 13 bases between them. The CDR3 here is CASSRAGESYEQYF. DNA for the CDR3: TGTGCCAGTAGCAGGGCAGGAGAATCCTACGAGCAGTACTTC.

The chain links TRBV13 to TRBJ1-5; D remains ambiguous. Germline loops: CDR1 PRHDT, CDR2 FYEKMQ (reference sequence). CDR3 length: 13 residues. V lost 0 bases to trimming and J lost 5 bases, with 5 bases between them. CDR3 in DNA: TGTGCCAGCAGCTTAGGCCTAGATCAGCCCCAGCATTTT. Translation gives CASSLGLDQPQHF.

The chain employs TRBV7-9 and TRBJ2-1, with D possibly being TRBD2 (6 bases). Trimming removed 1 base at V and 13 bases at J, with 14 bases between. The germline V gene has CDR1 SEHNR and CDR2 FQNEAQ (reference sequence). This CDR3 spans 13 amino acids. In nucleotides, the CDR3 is TGTGCCAGCAGCTTAGAGTCGGCGGGGAGACAGTTCTTC. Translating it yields CASSLESAGRQFF.

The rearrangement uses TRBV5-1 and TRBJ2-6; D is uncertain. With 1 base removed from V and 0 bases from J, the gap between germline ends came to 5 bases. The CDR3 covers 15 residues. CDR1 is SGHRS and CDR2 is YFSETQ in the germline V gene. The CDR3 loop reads CASSLTNSGANVLTF. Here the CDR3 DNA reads TGCGCCAGCAGCTTGACTAACTCTGGGGCCAACGTCCTGACTTTC.

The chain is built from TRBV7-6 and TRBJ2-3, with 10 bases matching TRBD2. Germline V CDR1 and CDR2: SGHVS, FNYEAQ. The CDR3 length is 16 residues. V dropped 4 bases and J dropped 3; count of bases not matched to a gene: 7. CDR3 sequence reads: CASSSYLAGETDTQYF. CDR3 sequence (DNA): TGTGCCAGCAGCTCTTACCTAGCGGGGGAAACAGATACGCAGTATTTT.

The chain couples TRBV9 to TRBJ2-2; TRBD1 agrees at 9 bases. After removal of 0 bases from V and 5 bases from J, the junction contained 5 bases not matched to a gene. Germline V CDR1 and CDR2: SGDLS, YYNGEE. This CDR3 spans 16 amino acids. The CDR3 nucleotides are TGTGCCAGCAGCGTAGCCGGGACAGGGCTGACCGGGGAGCTGTTTTTT. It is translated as CASSVAGTGLTGELFF.

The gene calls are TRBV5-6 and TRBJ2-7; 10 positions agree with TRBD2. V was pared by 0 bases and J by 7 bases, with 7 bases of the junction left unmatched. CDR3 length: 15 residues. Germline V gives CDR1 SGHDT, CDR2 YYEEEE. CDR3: CASSLGLAGAQEQYF. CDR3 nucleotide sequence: TGTGCCAGCAGCTTGGGGCTAGCGGGGGCTCAGGAGCAGTACTTC.